This T cell receptor beta chain is from a study of blood T cell repertoires in COVID-19. The overall study: Researchers got acute and convalescent COVID-19 samples from the United States, Italy and Spain. The analysed material was cDNA or gDNA that came from T cells, B-cell-depleted T cells, or PBMCs.

The germline CDR1 and CDR2 sequences are LGHNA and YSLEER. V was clipped by 0 bases and J by 3 bases; unmatched bases: 3. This CDR3 is 15 amino acids long. In the source study's methods: Amplification of reference gene primers was used by the study to estimate nucleated cell counts. TCRdb's table, derived via immunoSEQ multiplex PCR, lists solely in-frame clones and lacks some. The V and J calls and the clone size are those of that table, but D and trimming were determined from the DNA. The top ten clones hold 4.2% of a sample with 200,000 to 300,000 clones, less than 90% of them seen once. This clonotype was obtained from a man aged 60 to 75 with acute or convalescent COVID-19. J is TRBJ1-2 and V is TRBV4-3, with 8 nucleotides matching TRBD1. Sequencing used peripheral blood. The CDR3 region has the DNA TGCGCCAGCAGCCAAGAACGGGACAGGCACTATGGCTACACCTTC. Amino acid sequence: CASSQERDRHYGYTF.